Following are 16 T cell receptor beta chains from one sample sequenced in a study of blood T cell repertoires in COVID-19. Assay: immunoSEQ multiplex PCR; the TCRdb copy retains only in-frame clones and omits some. The table has over 70,000 clones, 60% to 80% seen once; the top ten hold approximately 2.5%. Material: peripheral blood. These receptors originate from a man aged 65 to 79 with COVID-19, enrolled during active disease.

The chain has TRBV5-1 and TRBJ2-1; 9 nucleotides line up with TRBD1. After removal of 0 bases from V and 8 bases from J, the junction contained 9 bases not matched to a gene. The germline V gene has CDR1 SGHRS and CDR2 YFSETQ. The length of the CDR3 is 16 residues. The CDR3 sequence: CASSLASGTGRDEQFF. The CDR3 DNA sequence: TGCGCCAGCAGCTTGGCCTCAGGGACAGGGAGAGATGAGCAGTTCTTC. The whole variable domain, remainder taken from reference TRBV5-1 and TRBJ2-1, is KAGVTQTPRYLIKTRGQQVTLSCSPISGHRSVSWYQQTPGQGLQFLFEYFSETQRNKGNFPGRFSGRQFSNSRSEMNVSTLELGDSALYLCASSLASGTGRDEQFFGPGTRLTVL.

The chain joins TRBV7-3 to TRBJ2-5; TRBD2 aligns across 10 bases. V shed 6 bases and J 4 bases; nucleotides not matched to a gene: 8. The CDR3 contains 15 residues. In germline, CDR1 is SGHTA, CDR2 FQGTGA. CDR3 in DNA: TGTGCCAGCAGTCCGGGACTAGCGCCTCCAGAGACCCAGTACTTC. Encoded protein: CASSPGLAPPETQYF.

V usage is TRBV30 and J usage is TRBJ1-2; TRBD1 matches at 10 bases. CDR3 length equals 14 residues. In germline, CDR1 is GTSNPN, CDR2 SVGIG (reference sequence). J was trimmed by 8 bases and V by 2 bases; bases with no gene match: 8. CDR3 amino acids: CAWSPDRGLLGYTF. CDR3 nucleotide sequence: TGTGCCTGGAGTCCCGACAGGGGGCTGTTGGGCTACACCTTC.

The chain links TRBV27 to TRBJ2-7; weak D call: TRBD2 (5 bases). Germline values: CDR1 MNHEY, CDR2 SMNVEV (reference sequence). The CDR3 is 16 residues long. Trimming removed 2 bases at V and 2 bases at J, with 16 bases between. CDR3 region: CASSLEGRGLTYEQYF. DNA of the CDR3: TGTGCCAGCAGTTTAGAGGGTCGGGGTCTTACCTACGAGCAGTACTTC.

This chain joins TRBV18 and TRBJ2-7, with 10 bases identical to TRBD2. The V and J ends lost 6 bases and 4 bases, in that order; junction bases with no gene match: 9. The CDR3 spans 15 residues. Looked up from germline, CDR1 is KGHSH and CDR2 is LQKENI. CDR3 DNA sequence: TGTGCCAGCTCGCCCCAGCTAGCGGGAGCGTACGAGCAGTACTTC. Encoded protein: CASSPQLAGAYEQYF.

V is TRBV5-6 and J is TRBJ2-7; TRBD1 matches 8 bases. CDR3 length: 13 residues. Germline CDR1 reads SGHDT; CDR2 reads YYEEEE. The ends lost 8 bases at V and 6 bases at J; junction bases unmatched: 10. As DNA, the CDR3 is TGTGCCAGTTTGTGGCAGGGGGCCGGCGAGCAGTACTTC. It codes for CASLWQGAGEQYF.

V gene TRBV4-3 combines with J gene TRBJ1-2; TRBD1 might be the D (6 bases). V was trimmed by 3 bases and J by 4 bases, leaving 15 bases between them. CDR3 size: 15 residues. Germline CDR1 reads LGHNA; CDR2 reads YSLEER. In DNA, the CDR3 is TGCGCCAGCAGCCAGGGGCGGGGGGGCAGCTATGGCTACACCTTC. It specifies CASSQGRGGSYGYTF.

The CDR3 region is CASKPYSSYNSPLHF. CDR3 sequence (DNA): TGTGCCAGCAAACCCTATAGCTCCTATAATTCACCCCTCCACTTT. V gene TRBV5-4 combines with J gene TRBJ1-6; D remains unclear. Germline assignment: CDR1 SGHNT and CDR2 YYREEE (reference sequence). The V end was cut by 6 bases, the J end by 0 bases, with 10 bases between. CDR3 length: 15 amino acids.

The chain recombines TRBV4-3 with TRBJ2-1; the match to TRBD2 covers 8 bases. The length of the CDR3 is 18 residues. Trimming at V came to 4 bases and at J to 8 bases, leaving 19 bases not matched to a gene. From germline, CDR1 is LGHNA and CDR2 YSLEER. CDR3 coding DNA: TGCGCCAGCAGCCCCGAACCGGGACTAGGAACTCCGGGCGATGAGCAGTTCTTC. Residues: CASSPEPGLGTPGDEQFF.

The gene calls are TRBV2 and TRBJ2-5; 11 bases match TRBD2. V lost 1 base and J lost 5; bases outside the gene matches: 3. Germline V lookup: CDR1 SNHLY, CDR2 FYNNEI. The CDR3 runs to 15 residues. CDR3 nucleotide sequence: TGTGCCAGCAGTGAAGTAGCGGGAGGGGGGGAGACCCAGTACTTC. Translated: CASSEVAGGGETQYF. The variable domain in full, completed from reference TRBV2 and TRBJ2-5, reads EPEVTQTPSHQVTQMGQEVILRCVPISNHLYFYWYRQILGQKVEFLVSFYNNEISEKSEIFDDQFSVERPDGSNFTLKIRSTKLEDSAMYFCASSEVAGGGETQYFGPGTRLLVL.

J is TRBJ1-3 and V is TRBV7-2, with 7 positions matching TRBD1. This CDR3 region has 15 residues. V shed 5 bases and J 4 bases; nucleotides not matched to a gene: 8. CDR1 is SGHTA and CDR2 is FQGNSA in the germline V gene. The CDR3 coding sequence is TGTGCCAGCAGCGGAGGGGGCTCGTCCGGAAACACCATATATTTT. The encoded protein is CASSGGGSSGNTIYF.

The J gene is TRBJ1-3, the V gene TRBV6-5; 7 bases are a match to TRBD1. The germline CDR1 and CDR2 sequences are MNHEY and SVGAGI. The CDR3 is 15 residues long. Trimming at V came to 8 bases and at J to 0 bases, leaving 7 bases not matched to a gene. The CDR3 is CASFPDRSSGNTIYF. In DNA, the CDR3 is TGTGCCAGCTTCCCGGACAGGAGCTCTGGAAACACCATATATTTT.

V is TRBV4-2 and J is TRBJ2-7; TRBD1 agrees at 8 bases. CDR3 size: 15 residues. V was pared by 0 bases and J by 9 bases, with 10 bases of the junction left unmatched. Germline values: CDR1 LGHNA, CDR2 YNFKEQ. The CDR3 loop reads CASSQDGDRRYGQYF. CDR3 sequence (DNA): TGTGCCAGCAGCCAAGATGGGGACAGGAGGTATGGGCAGTACTTC.

The gene calls are TRBV18 and TRBJ1-2, with a possible D match to TRBD1 (5 bases). The V end lost 4 bases, the J end lost 4 bases, and 10 bases lay between the germline ends. Germline assignment: CDR1 KGHSH and CDR2 LQKENI. The CDR3 has 13 residues. The CDR3 region is CASSQDSAYGYTF. The CDR3 DNA sequence: TGTGCCAGCTCACAAGACAGCGCCTATGGCTACACCTTC.

This sequence joins TRBV4-2 and TRBJ2-1; 10 bases fit TRBD2. Trimming removed 5 bases from V and 3 bases from J; junction bases left unmatched: 13. The CDR3 covers 18 residues. Germline V lookup: CDR1 LGHNA, CDR2 YNFKEQ. CDR3 region: CASSVGVVAGGHYNEQFF. CDR3 nucleotide sequence: TGTGCCAGCAGCGTGGGGGTCGTAGCGGGAGGCCACTACAATGAGCAGTTCTTC.

For the CDR3, the DNA is TGTGCCAGCAGTGACAGCTCGGGAGGGGCCAACGTCCTGACTTTC. Its protein product is CASSDSSGGANVLTF. J is TRBJ2-6 and V is TRBV6-4, with D maybe TRBD2 (5 bases). V was pared by 2 bases and J by 4 bases, with 9 bases between. The CDR3 loop spans 15 amino acids. The V gene's germline CDR1 is MRHNA and CDR2 SNTAGT.